This T cell receptor beta chain was sequenced in a study of beta chain features in type 1 diabetes. Overall study context: Examination spanned around 110,000,000 sorted cells from all samples. Study-wide results and caveats: The study found moderately but significantly shorter TCRB CDR3s in all four CD4+ subsets of Type 1 diabetes patients. The cDNA sequencing approach could over-represent high-TCR-expressing cells.

Investigators reverse transcribed all isolated RNA, so they sequenced expressed TCRB transcripts. Samples of naive, central memory and regulatory T cells yielded a mean of about 3.4 million reads. The repertoire was sequenced with immunoSEQ multiplex PCR; TCRdb's copy has only in-frame clones and lacks some. Among about 260,000 clones, roughly a quarter were seen once, and the ten largest hold around 0.011%. The table lists this clone with a few counts. The antigen remains unidentified. The V end lost 3 bases, the J end lost 0 bases, and 9 bases lay between the germline ends. The CDR3 runs 15 residues. CDR1 MDHEN and CDR2 SYDVKM come from the germline V gene. Averaging around 110 mL, one heparinised blood draw came from each individual donor.

The receptor was derived from a woman in her twenties or thirties with type 1 diabetes. The sequenced sample consisted of naive CD4+ T cells from blood. The V gene is TRBV28, the J gene TRBJ1-5; D gene uncertain. For the CDR3, the DNA is TGTGCCAGCAGTTTCCCAGGCTATAGCAATCAGCCCCAGCATTTT. This encodes CASSFPGYSNQPQHF.